This entry describes one TCR beta chain. No antigen is known for it. Base qualities are not provided; no much larger clone lies one nucleotide away. The data are from a study of cytomegalovirus exposure and HLA in healthy donors (dated by TCRdb to 2017 to 2019). About the investigation overall: According to an earlier analysis of around 600 of the donors, roughly 180 million T cells yielded 95 million to 140 million unique TCR beta sequences and 276 Gb of sequence data. To decide whether each TCR beta V gene segment behaved as functional or pseudogenic, an earlier analysis of approximately 620 of the donors relied on high-throughput TCR beta sequencing. An early release covering 550 to 700 HLA-typed donors comprised roughly 300 gigabases of sequencing data and roughly 86 million unique TCR sequences. Among around 400 genotyped donors of the cohort, an average of approximately 220,000 unique TCR beta nucleotide sequences was sequenced per donor, of which 15% to 20% were non-productive. In a later analysis, previously published TCR beta repertoires from 550 to 750 donors were re-analyzed and high-resolution HLA genotyping was added so that TCR occurrence patterns could be studied. Five DR-DQ haplotypes were treated as single units for association and clustering because of strong linkage in the cohort. Donor age, sex, ethnicity and CMV serostatus were compiled together with the repertoire data. Both class I and class II loci were covered by HLA typing, at four-digit resolution. In a later genetic analysis, genome-wide SNP genotypes for 398 of the 666 donors were used, and that subset was treated as a discovery cohort. To predict cytomegalovirus infection status, the study combined high-throughput TCR immunosequencing, statistical association of individual TCRs with disease status, and machine learning. In the later analysis, no new phenotypic data were used to find candidate immune exposures; instead, reliance was placed on TCR beta sequences and their occurrence across donors. The study was designed to test whether signatures of past pathogen exposure could be identified by cataloging public T cell receptors. The T cell repertoires of under 750 subjects were profiled by immunosequencing and related to cytomegalovirus serostatus. Every discovery cohort repertoire had been produced on one sequencing platform. Besides the first cohort of around 700 subjects, a separate validation cohort made up of roughly 120 different subjects was used. Among the roughly 370 genotyped donors, roughly 80% belonged to the genetic ancestry cluster associated with self-reported Caucasian donors. The number of donors typed differed by locus, with roughly 620-630 for A, B, C, DRB1 and DQB1, 522 for DQA1, 606 for DPA1, and around 460 for DPB1. Study-level results and caveats: The authors suggested that the approach could potentially be extended to other disease states and immunological phenotypes. In a later analysis, HLA-associated TCR beta chains showed more clonal expansion and lower generation probabilities than non-associated chains that were equally common. Most CMV-associated TCR beta chains appeared to be HLA-restricted in a later analysis, and the HLA associations seemed to be driven largely by CMV exposure. In a later analysis, the rate of TCR association differed among HLA loci, with DRB1 alleles having the most associated TCRs and HLA-C alleles having the fewest. A later analysis reported that several top co-occurrence clusters appeared linked to parvovirus B19, influenza, CMV and Epstein-Barr virus. Because counts were too low, about 17 rarely observed V segments, including chromosome 9 orphons, were excluded from the earlier analysis of several hundred of the donors. Broadly in line with IMGT annotations, most TCR beta V segments showed up in productive rearrangements about 87% or about 30% of the time in an earlier analysis of about 500 of the donors. While some public TCRs were present in many individuals, most TCR sequences turned up only very rarely across donors. The only immune exposure information available for the cohort was CMV serostatus. Linkage disequilibrium might explain the correlated functional status among segregating V segments, but an unknown experimental factor could not be ruled out. A later genetic analysis reported fewer N-insertions in productive TCRs among donors in an Asian-associated ancestry cluster than the roughly 620-donor mean. A later genetic analysis associated a missense DCLRE1C variant with V-gene and J-gene trimming of TCR beta chains, and an independent cohort replicated the association. Sequencing depth was assumed to be roughly uniform across donors in the presence/absence analyses, though that assumption may not hold. In vitro tests confirmed that three of the cytomegalovirus-associated TCR beta chains recognize cytomegalovirus antigens. A further reported finding was that TCR beta sequences accurately predicted the HLA-A and HLA-B alleles for most subjects in the first cohort. A group of highly shared sequence variants was considered likely to be a technical artifact of the sequencing pipeline. In both the original and validation cohorts, the classifier was reported to diagnose cytomegalovirus status with high specificity and sensitivity. In the study, 150 to 200 TCR beta chains were listed as associated with cytomegalovirus. When HLA alleles, especially DR and DQ, strongly co-occurred, TCR associations were difficult to assign to individual alleles. The cohort was sequenced for TCR beta chains only, and without alpha or paired-chain data the features that could be detected were limited. Specific HLA alleles were associated with 16,951 TCR beta sequences at a false discovery rate of 0.05 in a later analysis. The 87-base-pair reads could not distinguish some IMGT-functional V segments, including TRBV6-2 and TRBV6-3, so those segments were excluded. Because some donors lacked HLA typing at each locus, the association tests relied only on the typed subset.

Library preparation was by the immunoSEQ multiplex PCR assay. For the multiplex PCR, a mixture combining 60 forward primers for TCR Vbeta segments and 13 reverse primers for TCR Jbeta segments was used. Amplification of the CDR3 region of rearranged TCR beta genes was performed with a multiplex PCR assay on genomic DNA. Amplified TCR beta libraries were sequenced as 87-base-pair reads on the Illumina HiSeq System. For the original study's pipeline: A later analysis counted around 72 million unique TCR beta chains across the roughly 700 repertoires, and some 11 million of these chains were shared by at least two donors. Raw reads were error-corrected and collapsed into unique sequences with a nearest-neighbor algorithm that merged closely related sequences to remove PCR and sequencing errors. V, D and J gene segments were assigned by aligning CDR3 sequences to IMGT reference sequences. For a sequence to be retained, a match of at least six nucleotides was required to both a V gene segment and a J gene segment. Rearrangements were called productive when the CDR3 lacked stop codons and stayed in frame with V and J; all others were non-productive. CDR3 was defined according to IMGT convention as the region running from the second conserved V-encoded cysteine to the conserved J-encoded phenylalanine. The earlier analysis of fewer than 700 of the donors excluded sequences that lacked an unambiguous match to a single V gene segment. An earlier analysis of several hundred of the donors classified V segments as functional when productive rearrangements were above 56.7% and as segregating when the standard deviation between donors was above 5%. A statistical classification framework was built to diagnose cytomegalovirus status from the catalog of TCR beta chain sequences. In a later analysis, TCR nucleotide sequences were compared against IMGT/GENE-DB human TR gene sequences so that V and J genes could be assigned. Using the TCRdist pipeline, a later analysis assigned CDR3 sequences along with most-parsimonious VDJ recombination scenarios. In a later analysis, every TCR beta chain was defined by the combination of its CDR3 amino acid sequence and its V-gene family, and reads without a unique V-gene family were dropped. As a way to deal with suspected cross-contamination and a sequencing artifact, a later analysis dropped approximately 590 nucleotide sequences that were highly shared and had low generation probability. For each public chain, a later analysis derived a clonal expansion index from normalized ranks of inferred template counts within each repertoire. In a later analysis, generation probabilities were computed with a VDJ recombination model fitted to out-of-frame rearrangements, and the resulting probabilities were checked against IGoR. A later analysis scored TCR-TCR, TCR-HLA and TCR-CMV co-occurrence with hypergeometric tests, applying a repertoire-size bias correction to TCR pairs. To estimate false discovery rates, a later analysis permuted the HLA or CMV assignments 20 times. A later analysis grouped co-occurring TCRs with DBSCAN, adding TCRdist sequence similarity when clustering within HLA-allele-positive subsets. For co-occurrence clustering, repertoires with fewer than 30,000 or more than 120,000 public chains were excluded, along with several repertoires with anomalous nucleotide sharing. Not all clones reach the TCRdb copy of this immuneACCESS table, which keeps in-frame sequences only. Checked studies attribute under half of the gap to unresolved V genes and leave the rest unexplained. V and J calls and clone size follow that table, whereas D and trimming were derived from the DNA. This sample lists over 150,000 clones; 79% were detected once. The ten largest clones add up to roughly 1.9% of the sample.

In total, over 600 healthy bone marrow donors made up the cohort. At the time of sampling, all cohort members were nominally healthy, though unrecorded immune exposures were likely present. The donor tested CMV seronegative and was one of the 352 seronegative cohort members. Each donor provided a peripheral blood sample, and peripheral blood mononuclear cells were used for TCR beta sequencing. Genomic DNA was extracted from the blood cell samples with the Qiagen DNeasy Blood Extraction Kit. The CDR3 starts with the cysteine, ends with the phenylalanine, and has 12 residues. Only the CDR3 portion is preserved as DNA: 36 bases, with reading frame beginning at the first base. V loses 3 bases, J loses 5 bases, and the germline ends lie 5 bases apart. From a lookup of the germline V gene, CDR1 and CDR2 are SGHVS and FNYEAQ.

The source material was PBMCs. This chain is built from TRBV7-6 and TRBJ2-1; the D gene is not confidently resolved. The TCR was taken from a man aged 40-49 years in good health and CMV-seronegative. The bases are TGTGCCAGCAGCTTGCTAGACAATGAGCAGTTCTTC. This gives the protein CASSLLDNEQFF.